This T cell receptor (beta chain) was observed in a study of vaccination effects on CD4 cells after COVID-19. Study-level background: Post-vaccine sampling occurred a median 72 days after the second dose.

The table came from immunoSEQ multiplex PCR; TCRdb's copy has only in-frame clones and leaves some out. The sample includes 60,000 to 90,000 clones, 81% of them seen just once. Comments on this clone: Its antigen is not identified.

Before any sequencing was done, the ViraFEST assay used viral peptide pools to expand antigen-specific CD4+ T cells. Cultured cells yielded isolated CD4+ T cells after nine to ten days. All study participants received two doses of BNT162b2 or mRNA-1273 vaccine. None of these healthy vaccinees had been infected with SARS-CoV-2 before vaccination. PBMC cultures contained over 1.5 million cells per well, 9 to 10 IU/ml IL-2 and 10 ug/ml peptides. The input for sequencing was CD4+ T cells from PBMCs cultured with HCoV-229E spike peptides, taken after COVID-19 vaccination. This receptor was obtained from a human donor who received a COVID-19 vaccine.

The CDR3 protein is CASSYFIARDNEQFF. Written as DNA, the CDR3 is TGTGCCAGCAGTTACTTTATCGCCAGGGACAATGAGCAGTTCTTC. V and J are TRBV6-6 and TRBJ2-1; D might be TRBD1 (5 bases). The CDR3 runs 15 residues. Germline CDR1 MNHNY, CDR2 SVGAGI (reference sequence). With 1 base removed from V and 5 bases from J, the gap between germline ends came to 12 bases.